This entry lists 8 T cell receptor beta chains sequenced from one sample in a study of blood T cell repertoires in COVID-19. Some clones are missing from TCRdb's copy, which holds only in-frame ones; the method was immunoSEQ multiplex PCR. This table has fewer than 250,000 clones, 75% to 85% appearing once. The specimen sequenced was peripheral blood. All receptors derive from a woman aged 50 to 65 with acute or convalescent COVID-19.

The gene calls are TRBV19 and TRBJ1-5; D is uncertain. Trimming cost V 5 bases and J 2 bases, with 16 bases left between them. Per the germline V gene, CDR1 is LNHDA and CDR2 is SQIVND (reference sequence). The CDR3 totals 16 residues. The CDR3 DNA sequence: TGTGCCAGTAGTGCCCCTGGGAGGTTGGGCAATCAGCCCCAGCATTTT. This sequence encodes CASSAPGRLGNQPQHF.

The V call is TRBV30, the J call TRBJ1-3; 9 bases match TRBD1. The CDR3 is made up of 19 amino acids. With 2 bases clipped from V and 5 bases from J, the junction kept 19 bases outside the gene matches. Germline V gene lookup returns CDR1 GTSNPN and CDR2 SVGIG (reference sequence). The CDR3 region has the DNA TGTGCCTGGAGTATCTATGGGACAGGGTTCTTCAACGGGAGAAACACCATATATTTT. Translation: CAWSIYGTGFFNGRNTIYF.

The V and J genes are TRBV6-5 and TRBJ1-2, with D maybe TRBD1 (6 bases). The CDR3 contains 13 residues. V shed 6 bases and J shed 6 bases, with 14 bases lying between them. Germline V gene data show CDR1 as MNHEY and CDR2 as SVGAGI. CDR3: CASRGWGLDGYTF. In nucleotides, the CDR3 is TGTGCCAGCAGGGGATGGGGGCTGGATGGCTACACCTTC.

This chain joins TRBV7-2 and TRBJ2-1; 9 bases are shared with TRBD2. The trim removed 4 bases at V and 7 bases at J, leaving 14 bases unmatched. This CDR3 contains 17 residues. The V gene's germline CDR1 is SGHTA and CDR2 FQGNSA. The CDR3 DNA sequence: TGTGCCAGCAGCTCCTTCCCTAGCGGGACTATTATGAATGAGCAGTTCTTC. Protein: CASSSFPSGTIMNEQFF. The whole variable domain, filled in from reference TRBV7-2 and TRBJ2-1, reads GAGVSQSPSNKVTEKGKDVELRCDPISGHTALYWYRQSLGQGLEFLIYFQGNSAPDKSGLPSDRFSAERTGGSVSTLTIQRTQQEDSAVYLCASSSFPSGTIMNEQFFGPGTRLTVL.

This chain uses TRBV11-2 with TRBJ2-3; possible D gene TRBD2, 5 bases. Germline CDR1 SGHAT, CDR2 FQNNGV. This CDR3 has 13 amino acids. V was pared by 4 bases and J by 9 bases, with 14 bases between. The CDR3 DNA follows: TGTGCCAGCAGCTCCGGACCGTCGGGGACGCAGTATTTT. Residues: CASSSGPSGTQYF.

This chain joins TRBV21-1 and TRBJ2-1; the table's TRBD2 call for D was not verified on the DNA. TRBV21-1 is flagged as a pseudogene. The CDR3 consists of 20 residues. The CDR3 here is CASSKKGRARGLACSNEQFF. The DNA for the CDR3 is TGTGCCAGCAGCAAAAAAGGGCGGGCGAGGGGACTCGCTTGCTCCAATGAGCAGTTCTTC.

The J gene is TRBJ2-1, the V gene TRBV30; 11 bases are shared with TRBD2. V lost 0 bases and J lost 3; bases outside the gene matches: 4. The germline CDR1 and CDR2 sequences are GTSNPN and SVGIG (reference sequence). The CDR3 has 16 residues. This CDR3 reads CAWSVWGLADYNEQFF. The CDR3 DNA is TGTGCCTGGAGTGTATGGGGACTAGCGGACTACAATGAGCAGTTCTTC.

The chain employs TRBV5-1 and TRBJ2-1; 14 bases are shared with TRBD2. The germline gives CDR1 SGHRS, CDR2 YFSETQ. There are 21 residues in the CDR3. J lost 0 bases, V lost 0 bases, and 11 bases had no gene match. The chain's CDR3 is CASSLVPTSGRAGSSYNEQFF. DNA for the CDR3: TGCGCCAGCAGCTTGGTCCCGACTAGCGGGAGGGCCGGGAGCTCCTACAATGAGCAGTTCTTC.